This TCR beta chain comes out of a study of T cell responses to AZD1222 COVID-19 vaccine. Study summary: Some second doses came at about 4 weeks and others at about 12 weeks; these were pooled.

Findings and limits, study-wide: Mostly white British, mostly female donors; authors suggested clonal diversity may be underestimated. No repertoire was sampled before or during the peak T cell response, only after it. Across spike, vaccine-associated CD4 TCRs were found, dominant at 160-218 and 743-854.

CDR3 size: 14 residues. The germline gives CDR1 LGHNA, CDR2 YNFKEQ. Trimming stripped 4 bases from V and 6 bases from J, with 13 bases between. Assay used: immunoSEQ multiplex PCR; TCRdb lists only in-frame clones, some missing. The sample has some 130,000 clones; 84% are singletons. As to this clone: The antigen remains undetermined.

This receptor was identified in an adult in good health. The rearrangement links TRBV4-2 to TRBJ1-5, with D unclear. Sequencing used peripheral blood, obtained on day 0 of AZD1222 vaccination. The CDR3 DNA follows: TGTGCCAGCAGCCCTGAGCGGGGATCTCAGCCCCAGCATTTT. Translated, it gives CASSPERGSQPQHF.